One sample yielded the 6 T cell receptor beta chains listed below, sequenced in a study of blood T cells in healthy people across ages. Primed by a sample-barcoded 5' primer and a J-beta primer mix, a second PCR proceeded for about 6 to 11 cycles. One entry per CDR3 protein results from TCRdb running MiXCR on the 5' RACE reads. There are 1,500,000 or so distinct CDR3 sequences in the sample; 35% to 45% occur only once, and approximately 4% lies in the top ten. The sequenced sample consisted of blood. These receptors all stem from a woman aged 18-30 years in good health.

This rearrangement joins TRBV7-9 to TRBJ2-5, with D unresolved. Looked up from germline, CDR1 is SEHNR and CDR2 is FQNEAQ (reference sequence). Trimming removed 1 base from V and 1 base from J, with 10 bases in between. This CDR3 has 15 amino acids. This chain's CDR3 is CASSLVTRIQETQYF. As DNA, the CDR3 is TGTGCCAGCAGCTTAGTTACTCGGATCCAAGAGACCCAGTACTTC.

This clonotype was detected a few times. V is TRBV24-1 and J is TRBJ2-7; tentatively, D is TRBD1 (5 bases). Trimming took 5 bases from V and 4 from J, leaving 14 bases between them. The CDR3 covers 14 residues. Looked up from germline, CDR1 is KGHDR and CDR2 is SFDVKD. CDR3: CATSAAGQAYEQYF. The CDR3 nucleotides read TGTGCCACCAGTGCAGCAGGGCAAGCGTACGAGCAGTACTTC.

This clonotype was observed once. The chain couples TRBV19 to TRBJ1-2; tentatively, D is TRBD1 (5 bases). V lost 8 bases, J lost 2 bases, and 18 bases lay in between. From germline, CDR1 is LNHDA and CDR2 SQIVND (reference sequence). The CDR3 loop spans 15 amino acids. The chain's CDR3 is CASCDRASGNYGYTF. DNA for the CDR3: TGTGCCAGTTGCGACCGGGCCTCAGGGAACTATGGCTACACCTTC.

As concerns this clonotype: At one end, the junction sequence differs from germline, possibly due to a read error. V is TRBV5-6 and J is TRBJ1-1, with 7 bases that match TRBD1. The CDR3 extends over 15 amino acids. Germline V lookup: CDR1 SGHDT, CDR2 YYEEEE. CDR3 sequence: CTSSPADRLNTEAFF. CDR3 coding DNA: TGTACCAGCAGCCCAGCGGACAGGCTGAACACTGAAGCTTTCTTT.

The sample holds a few counts of this clonotype. The V call is TRBV6-2 or TRBV6-3, the J call TRBJ2-7; 9 nucleotides align to TRBD2. V dropped 5 bases and J dropped 7; count of bases not matched to a gene: 21. Per the germline V gene, CDR1 is MNHEY and CDR2 is SVGEGT. The CDR3 is 18 residues long. The CDR3, as DNA: TGTGCCAGCAGTCCCAAAACTGGAGGTAGCGGGAGAAGTAGGGAGCAGTACTTC. Translated, it gives CASSPKTGGSGRSREQYF.

The V and J genes are TRBV7-9 and TRBJ1-2, with D maybe TRBD1 (6 bases). Per germline, CDR1 SEHNR and CDR2 FQNEAQ (reference sequence). V lost 0 bases and J 4 bases, leaving 12 bases between the germline ends. CDR3 length: 15 amino acids. The CDR3 DNA follows: TGTGCCAGCAGCTTAGCGCAGGGGCCAGTCTATGGCTACACCTTC. The encoded protein is CASSLAQGPVYGYTF.